Listed below are T cell receptor beta chains from one sample, sequenced in a study of molecular identifiers for immune sequencing clone quantification. TCRdb reprocessed the PCR reads via MiXCR and lists one record per CDR3 protein. The repertoire holds around 480,000 distinct CDR3 sequences, with about 21% as singletons. The sample comprised naive CD8+ T cells from blood, with Jurkat cell RNA spiked in. All receptors derive from a human donor in good health. Some libraries in this study had Jurkat cell RNA spiked in. Both conserved end residues are part of each CDR3. A D gene is named only where the DNA matches it firmly. Size is stated for part of the rows, as once, few or many counts, or as a class when the clone is expanded.

TRBV4-3	-	TRBJ2-4	TRBD2	TGCGCCAGCAGCCAAGTTGTACTAGCGGGGGCCCAGTACTTC	CASSQVVLAGAQYF
TRBV3-1	-	TRBJ2-5	-	TGTGCCAGCAGCGACGTGACTAGAAGGGGAGAGACCCAGTACTTC	CASSDVTRRGETQYF
TRBV2	few	TRBJ2-7	TRBD2	TGTCCCAGCAGTGGGGGGGACGGGGACTACGAGCAGTACTTC	CPSSGGDGDYEQYF
TRBV7-9	few	TRBJ1-6	-	TGTGCCAGCAGCCGGATTAATTCACCCCTCCACTTT	CASSRINSPLHF
TRBV7-9	few	TRBJ1-4	-	TGTGCCAGCAGCTTAGCTGCAACTAATGAAAAACTGTTTTTT	CASSLAATNEKLFF
TRBV5-1	many	TRBJ2-3	TRBD1	TGCGCCAGCAGCTCAGTTGACAGGGGAGATACGCAGTATTTT	CASSSVDRGDTQYF
TRBV5-1	many	TRBJ1-1	-	TGCGCCAGCAGCTTGGACAGTCCGATCACTGAAGCTTTCTTT	CASSLDSPITEAFF
TRBV11-3	few	TRBJ2-5	TRBD1	TGTGCCAGCAGCTCCCGACAGGGATCGGGGGAGACCCAGTACTTC	CASSSRQGSGETQYF
TRBV20-1	-	TRBJ2-7	-	TGCAGTGCTAGATCGTATCAGCCAGGGCCCTACGAGCAGTACTTC	CSARSYQPGPYEQYF
TRBV4-1	many	TRBJ2-3	-	TGCGCCAGCAGCCACGGTGGGGCGGGCCTCCGACAAGATACGCAGTATTTT	CASSHGGAGLRQDTQYF
TRBV6-5	-	TRBJ2-5	-	TGTGCCAGCAGTTACGGACTAAAAGAGACCCAGTACTTC	CASSYGLKETQYF
TRBV27	-	TRBJ2-1	-	TGTGCCAGCAGACTCGCCCTAGCTGGAGAGCAGTTCTTC	CASRLALAGEQFF
TRBV2	-	TRBJ2-5	-	TGTGCCAGCAGTGGGTCGGAAGGGGTCCAAGAGACCCAGTACTTC	CASSGSEGVQETQYF
TRBV5-1	once	TRBJ2-6	-	TGCGCCAGCAGGGAACTCGGGGCTCGAACCCCTGGGGCCAACGTCCTGACTTTC	CASRELGARTPGANVLTF
TRBV20-1	-	TRBJ2-7	TRBD2	TGCAGTGCTCCAGGACTAGCGGGAGTCTCCTACGAGCAGTACTTC	CSAPGLAGVSYEQYF
TRBV7-2	many	TRBJ2-7	-	TGTGCCAGCAGCTCTTTTTTGGGGGGAGGATACGAGCAGTACTTC	CASSSFLGGGYEQYF
TRBV12-5	many	TRBJ1-5	-	TGTGCTAGTGCCCTAGGGGTGGGGGAGCTCCAGCATTTT	CASALGVGELQHF
TRBV20-1	many	TRBJ1-1	TRBD1	TGCAGTGCTAGAGAGGACAGGTTGAACACTGAAGCTTTCTTT	CSAREDRLNTEAFF
TRBV4-3	-	TRBJ2-1	-	TGCGCCAGCAGCCAGGAGAATAGCCGGTATCTATACAATGAGCAGTTCTTC	CASSQENSRYLYNEQFF
TRBV30	few	TRBJ2-7	-	TGTGCCTGGAGTGAGGCCGCGTACGAGCAGTACTTC	CAWSEAAYEQYF
TRBV7-9	many	TRBJ2-3	TRBD1	TGTGCCAGCAGCGTCCCGGGACAGGGTGCTCCGGGGGCGCAGTATTTT	CASSVPGQGAPGAQYF
TRBV30	many	TRBJ2-1	TRBD1	TGTGCCTCGTTACGGGACAGCTACAATGAGCAGTTCTTC	CASLRDSYNEQFF
TRBV10-3	-	TRBJ2-7	-	TGTGCCATCAGGTTGACAGGCGCTTCCTACGAGCAGTACTTC	CAIRLTGASYEQYF
TRBV20-1	-	TRBJ2-3	-	TGCAGTGCTAGAGGGTCACCCGGCGGGGCGACAGATACGCAGTATTTT	CSARGSPGGATDTQYF
TRBV7-2	many	TRBJ2-3	-	TGTGCCAGCAGCTCCCGCCCTGCCAGGGCGACGAGATACTCTAGCACAGATACGCAGTATTTT	CASSSRPARATRYSSTDTQYF
TRBV12-3/TRBV12-4	many	TRBJ1-5	TRBD1	TGTGCCAGCAGCCGGACAGGACAGCCCCAGCATTTT	CASSRTGQPQHF
TRBV7-9	many	TRBJ1-2	-	TGTGCCAGCAGCTTAGAGGACAGCTATGGCTACACCTTC	CASSLEDSYGYTF
TRBV27	many	TRBJ2-7	-	TGTGCCAGCAGGACAGGCCGGGGGGTGGTTGAGCAGTACTTC	CASRTGRGVVEQYF
TRBV11-2	few	TRBJ2-1	TRBD2	TGTGCCAGCAGCTTAGTACCCGGGACTAGCGGGAGGGCCGACTACAATGAGCAGTTCTTC	CASSLVPGTSGRADYNEQFF
TRBV9	few	TRBJ2-3	-	TGTGCCAGCAGCGTAACCTCCGCGGATACGCAGTATTTT	CASSVTSADTQYF
TRBV11-2	-	TRBJ2-3	-	TGTGCCAGCAGCACGTCGGGAAGGACCCTAGATACGCAGTATTTT	CASSTSGRTLDTQYF
TRBV12-3/TRBV12-4	-	TRBJ2-7	TRBD2	TGTGCCAGCAGTGGTTGGACTAGCGGGAGTGGTGAGCAGTACTTC	CASSGWTSGSGEQYF
TRBV27	once	TRBJ2-2	-	TGTGCCAGCAGTTTAAGATTGAACGCCGGGGAGCTGTTTTTT	CASSLRLNAGELFF
TRBV18	-	TRBJ2-7	-	TGTGCCAGCTCACCTGCATCAGTCTCCTACGAGCAGTACTTC	CASSPASVSYEQYF
TRBV7-9	many	TRBJ1-1	-	TGTGCCAGCAGCCTGCCCCCGAACACTGAAGCTTTCTTT	CASSLPPNTEAFF
TRBV6-5	many	TRBJ1-1	-	TGTGCCAGCAGCCTACAAGGGGATATCACTGAAGCTTTCTTT	CASSLQGDITEAFF
TRBV4-3	many	TRBJ2-7	TRBD1	TGCGCCAGCAGCCAAGGAAGGGACAGGGGATACGAGCAGTACTTC	CASSQGRDRGYEQYF
TRBV24-1	-	TRBJ2-2	-	TGTGCCACCAGTGAACCGACCGGGGAGCTGTTTTTT	CATSEPTGELFF
TRBV11-2	-	TRBJ2-7	-	TGTGTCAGCAGCTCCCACGGGAGCTCCTACGAGCAGTACTTC	CVSSSHGSSYEQYF
TRBV6-5	many	TRBJ1-2	-	TGTGCCAGCAGTTACTCGACGGGATCGGACTATGGCTACACCTTC	CASSYSTGSDYGYTF
TRBV19	-	TRBJ2-7	-	TGTGCCAGTACCCCAAGTGACAGCTCCTACGAGCAGTACTTC	CASTPSDSSYEQYF
TRBV28	-	TRBJ1-4	-	TGTGCCAGCACCCCCGGAGATTATAATGAAAAACTGTTTTTT	CASTPGDYNEKLFF
TRBV7-9	many	TRBJ1-6	TRBD1	TGTGCCAGCAGCTTACAGGGGGACAGGGGGCTTTCACCCCTCCACTTT	CASSLQGDRGLSPLHF
TRBV12-3/TRBV12-4	-	TRBJ1-6	-	TGTGCCAGCAGTGACACCTCGGTCCCATATAATTCACCCCTCCACTTT	CASSDTSVPYNSPLHF
TRBV20-1	-	TRBJ2-7	-	TGCAGTGCTAGGGGTTTAGGCTACGAGCAGTGCTTC	CSARGLGYEQCF
TRBV20-1	many	TRBJ2-1	-	TGCAGTGCAAGCCAGCAAAATGAGCAGTTCTTC	CSASQQNEQFF
TRBV27	-	TRBJ1-5	-	TGTGCCAGCAGTGTCCAGGAGGGCCAGCCCCAGCATTTT	CASSVQEGQPQHF
TRBV18	-	TRBJ2-1	-	TGTGCCAGCCCACCAACAGGGTCTCAATACAATGAGCAGTTCTTC	CASPPTGSQYNEQFF
TRBV29-1	few	TRBJ1-2	-	TGCAGCGTCAACAAACTGTCGAAGGATGGCTACACCTTC	CSVNKLSKDGYTF
TRBV5-1	few	TRBJ2-4	-	TGCGCCAGCAGCTTACCCGATTGGCCCCTAAACATTCAGTACTTC	CASSLPDWPLNIQYF
TRBV19	few	TRBJ2-7	-	TGTGCCAGTAGTATGGGACCGAGAAGCTCCTACGAGCAGTACTTC	CASSMGPRSSYEQYF
TRBV4-1	many	TRBJ2-7	-	TGCGCCAGCAGCCCGTACACTTCGGCCACCTACGAGCAGTACTTC	CASSPYTSATYEQYF
TRBV5-1	many	TRBJ2-5	TRBD2	TGCGCCAGCAGCTTGGTTGCGGGAGGGGTAGAGACCCAGTACTTC	CASSLVAGGVETQYF
TRBV7-2	many	TRBJ2-5	TRBD2	TGTGCCAGCAGCTTAGCTCCTACTAGCGGGGAGACCCAGTACTTC	CASSLAPTSGETQYF
TRBV6-5	-	TRBJ2-7	-	TGTGCCAGCAGTTACACAGGGGAGGCCTACGAGCAGTACTTC	CASSYTGEAYEQYF